The TCR beta chain under discussion was sequenced for a study of cytomegalovirus exposure and HLA in healthy donors. Study observations and caveats: Researchers counted about 150 TCR beta chains as cytomegalovirus-associated.

The PCR made use of 60 Vbeta and 13 Jbeta primers. Sequencing used immunoSEQ multiplex PCR; TCRdb keeps in-frame clones, though not all of them. Among fewer than 250,000 clones listed, approximately 83% were seen once. The CDR3 is 15 amino acids. Deletions cut 7 bases from V and 9 bases from J, with 19 bases between. Germline CDR1 and CDR2: MNHEY and SVGAGI. As for this clone: Its matching antigen is unknown.

This chain joins TRBV6-5 and TRBJ1-6, with a possible D match to TRBD1 (5 bases). The source material was PBMCs. This receptor was obtained from a woman in her fifties or sixties in good health and CMV-seropositive. The CDR3: CASTRSVRGGSPLHF. The CDR3, as DNA: TGTGCCAGCACTCGGTCGGTCCGGGGGGGTTCACCCCTCCACTTT.